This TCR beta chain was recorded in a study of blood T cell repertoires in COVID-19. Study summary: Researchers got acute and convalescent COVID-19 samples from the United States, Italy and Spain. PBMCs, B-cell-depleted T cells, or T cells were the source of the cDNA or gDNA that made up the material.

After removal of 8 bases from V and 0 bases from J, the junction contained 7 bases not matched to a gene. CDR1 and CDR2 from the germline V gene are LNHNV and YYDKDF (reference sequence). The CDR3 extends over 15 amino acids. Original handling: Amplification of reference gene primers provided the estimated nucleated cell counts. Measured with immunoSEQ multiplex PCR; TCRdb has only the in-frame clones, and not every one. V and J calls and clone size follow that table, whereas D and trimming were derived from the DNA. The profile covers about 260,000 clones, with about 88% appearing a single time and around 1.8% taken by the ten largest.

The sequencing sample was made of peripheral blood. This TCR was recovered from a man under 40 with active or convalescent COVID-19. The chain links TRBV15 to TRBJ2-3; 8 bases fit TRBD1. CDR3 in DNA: TGTGCCACCCTCCAGGGACAGGCCAGCACAGATACGCAGTATTTT. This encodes CATLQGQASTDTQYF.